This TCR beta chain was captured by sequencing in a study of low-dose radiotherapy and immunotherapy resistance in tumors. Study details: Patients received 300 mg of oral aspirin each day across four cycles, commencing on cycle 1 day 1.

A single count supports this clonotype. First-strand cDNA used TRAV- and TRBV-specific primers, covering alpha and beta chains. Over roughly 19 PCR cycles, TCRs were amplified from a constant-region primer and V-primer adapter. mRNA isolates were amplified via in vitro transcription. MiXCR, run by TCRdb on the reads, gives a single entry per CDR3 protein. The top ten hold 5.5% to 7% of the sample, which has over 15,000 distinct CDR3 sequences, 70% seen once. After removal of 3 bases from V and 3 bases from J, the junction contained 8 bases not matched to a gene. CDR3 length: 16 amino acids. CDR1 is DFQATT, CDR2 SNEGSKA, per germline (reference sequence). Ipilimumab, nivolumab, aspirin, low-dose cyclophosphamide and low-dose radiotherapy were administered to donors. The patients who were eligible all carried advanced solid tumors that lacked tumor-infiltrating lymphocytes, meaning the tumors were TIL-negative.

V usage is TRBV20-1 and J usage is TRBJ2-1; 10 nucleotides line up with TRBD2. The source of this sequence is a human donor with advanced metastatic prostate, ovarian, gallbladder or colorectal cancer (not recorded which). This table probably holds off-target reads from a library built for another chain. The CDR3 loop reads CSASNPSSGGYNEQFF. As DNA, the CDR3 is TGCAGTGCTAGTAACCCCTCTAGCGGGGGCTACAATGAGCAGTTCTTC.